Listed here is a single T cell receptor (beta chain). No antigen is known for it. The entry originates in a study of vaccination and CD4 T cells after COVID-19. Treatment specified: roughly nine-day PBMC culture with coronavirus spike peptide pools or control peptides (ViraFEST assay). Trimming cost V 4 bases and J 0 bases, with 14 bases left between them. Germline CDR1 SGHVS, CDR2 FNYEAQ. The CDR3 spans 16 residues. The Oncomine TCR Beta short-read assay was applied to DNA of cultured CD4+ T cells. TCRdb itself ran the PCR reads through MiXCR, one entry per CDR3 protein. The sample holds some 11,000 distinct CDR3 sequences, 60% seen once.

Sequencing was performed on CD4+ T cells from blood, cultured in vitro, taken before SARS-CoV-2 vaccination. The chain combines TRBV7-6 with TRBJ2-3, with TRBD1 as a possible D gene (6 bases). The TCR originated in a human donor who had recovered from COVID-19. CDR3 bases: TGTGCCAGCAGCTCGATCAGGGGCGGGAGCACAGATACGCAGTATTTT. Residues: CASSSIRGGSTDTQYF.